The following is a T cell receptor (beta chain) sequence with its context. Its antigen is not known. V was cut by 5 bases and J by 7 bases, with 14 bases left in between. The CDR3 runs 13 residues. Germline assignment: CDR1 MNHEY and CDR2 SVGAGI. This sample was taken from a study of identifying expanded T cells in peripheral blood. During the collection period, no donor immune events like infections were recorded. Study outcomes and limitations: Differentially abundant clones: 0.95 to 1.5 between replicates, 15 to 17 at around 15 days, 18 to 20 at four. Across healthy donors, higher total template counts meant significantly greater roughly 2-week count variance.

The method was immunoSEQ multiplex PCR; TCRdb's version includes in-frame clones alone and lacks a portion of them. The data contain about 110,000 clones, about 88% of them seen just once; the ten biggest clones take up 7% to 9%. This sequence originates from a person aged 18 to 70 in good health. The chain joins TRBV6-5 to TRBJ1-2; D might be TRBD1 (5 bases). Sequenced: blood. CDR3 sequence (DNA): TGTGCCAGCAGTCCGCAGGGAGTCGGTGGCTACACCTTC. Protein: CASSPQGVGGYTF.